This TCR beta chain appears in the sequencing data of a study of vaccination effects on CD4 cells after COVID-19. Subsequent to 10 days of culture, CD4+ T cells were isolated. V dropped 6 bases and J dropped 3 bases, with 6 bases sitting between them. The CDR3 is 11 residues long. The germline CDR1 and CDR2 sequences are KGHSH and LQKENI. The repertoire was sequenced with immunoSEQ multiplex PCR; TCRdb's copy has only in-frame clones and lacks some. The sample yields 35,000 to 40,000 clones, roughly 74% seen once. A word on this clone: Its antigen is still unknown.

The V call is TRBV18, the J call TRBJ2-7; D remains unclear. Source: CD4+ T cells from PBMCs cultured without peptide, taken before COVID-19 vaccination. This clonotype was obtained from a human donor who received a COVID-19 vaccine. CDR3 sequence (DNA): TGTGCCAGCTCTCCAAACTACGAGCAGTACTTC. It translates to CASSPNYEQYF.